Presented here are 32 T cell receptor beta chains from one specimen sequenced in a study of radiation and T cells in renal cell carcinoma. This sample's time point: baseline pretreatment blood. Treatment here: 15 Gy SBRT to primary tumor, nephrectomy 4 weeks later. Measured with immunoSEQ multiplex PCR; TCRdb has only the in-frame clones, and not every one. The sample holds 95,000 or so clones, 75% to 90% seen once. The sample in question was blood, obtained from a patient whose treatment included radiotherapy and nephrectomy. These receptors were taken from a man aged 50 to 59 with renal cell carcinoma.

As DNA, the CDR3 is TGCGCCAGCAGCTCCTCGGGACAGGTGAACACTGAAGCTTTCTTT. Its protein is CASSSSGQVNTEAFF. The chain carries TRBV5-1 and TRBJ1-1, with 8 bases lining up with TRBD1. Trimming at V came to 3 bases and at J to 0 bases, leaving 4 bases not matched to a gene. The CDR3 spans 15 residues. Germline values: CDR1 SGHRS, CDR2 YFSETQ.

The chain has TRBV18 and TRBJ2-2; the D gene is possibly TRBD1 (6 bases). The CDR3 contains 15 residues. Germline V gene data show CDR1 as KGHSH and CDR2 as LQKENI. The V end lost 6 bases, the J end lost 2 bases, and 13 bases lay between the germline ends. CDR3 sequence (DNA): TGTGCCAGCTCCCCGAACAGGGTAAACACCGGGGAGCTGTTTTTT. The encoded protein is CASSPNRVNTGELFF.

The chain joins TRBV6-1 to TRBJ1-5, with D unclear. The V gene lost 3 bases and the J gene lost 1 base, with 7 bases spanning the gap. Germline V gives CDR1 MNHNS, CDR2 SASEGT. This CDR3 has 14 residues. The CDR3 protein is CASSEAQSNQPQHF. Here the CDR3 DNA reads TGTGCCAGCAGTGAGGCCCAGAGCAATCAGCCCCAGCATTTT.

V is TRBV28 and J is TRBJ2-3, with D uncertain. The CDR3 spans 15 residues. V was pared by 6 bases and J by 4 bases, with 17 bases between. The V gene's germline CDR1 is MDHEN and CDR2 SYDVKM. The CDR3 loop reads CASRLWEKGSDTQYF. The CDR3, as DNA: TGTGCCAGCAGGTTGTGGGAAAAGGGATCAGATACGCAGTATTTT.

The CDR3, as DNA: TGTGCCAGCAGCGTGGGGCCCAGATACGAGCAGTACTTC. It specifies CASSVGPRYEQYF. The gene calls are TRBV9 and TRBJ2-7; D might be TRBD1 (5 bases). In germline, CDR1 is SGDLS, CDR2 YYNGEE. Trimming shortened V by 2 bases and J by 4 bases, and 10 bases separated the two germline ends. The CDR3 totals 13 residues.

The CDR3 bases are TGTGCCAGCAGTCCTCAGGGACCGAGGAATGAGCAGTTCTTC. Amino acids: CASSPQGPRNEQFF. The rearrangement links TRBV6-6 to TRBJ2-1; possibly TRBD1 or TRBD2 for D (5 bases each). From germline, CDR1 is MNHNY and CDR2 SVGAGI (reference sequence). CDR3 length equals 14 residues. The V and J ends lost 5 bases and 7 bases respectively, with 15 bases between them.

V and J are TRBV2 and TRBJ1-3; no clear D gene. The CDR3 spans 12 residues. Per the germline V gene, CDR1 is SNHLY and CDR2 is FYNNEI. V was clipped by 0 bases and J by 14 bases, with 11 bases between them. The CDR3 DNA is TGTGCCAGCAGTGAAGCGAGGATCTTACTATATTTT. Its protein product is CASSEARILLYF.

The chain links TRBV11-3 to TRBJ2-5, with 7 bases aligning to TRBD2. Germline V gives CDR1 SGHNT, CDR2 YENEEA. The ends lost 8 bases at V and 2 bases at J; junction bases unmatched: 5. The CDR3 has 13 amino acids. The CDR3, as DNA: TGTGCCAGCTCCGGGGGGAAACAAGAGACCCAGTACTTC. It yields the protein CASSGGKQETQYF.

V gene TRBV5-1 combines with J gene TRBJ2-1; the D call may be TRBD1 or TRBD2 (5 bases each). CDR1 is SGHRS, CDR2 YFSETQ, per germline. CDR3 length: 17 amino acids. Trimming stripped 1 base from V and 0 bases from J, with 14 bases between. The CDR3 sequence: CASSLLGGTASYNEQFF. The CDR3 DNA reads TGCGCCAGCAGCTTGCTCGGTGGGACGGCCTCCTACAATGAGCAGTTCTTC.

The rearrangement links TRBV15 to TRBJ2-7; D is perhaps TRBD2 (5 bases). There are 14 residues in the CDR3. V was shortened by 0 bases and J by 6 bases, with 12 bases between the two germline ends. Germline CDR1 LNHNV, CDR2 YYDKDF (reference sequence). The CDR3 loop reads CATSRDLEGREQYF. The CDR3 DNA is TGTGCCACCAGCAGAGATCTTGAGGGTCGCGAGCAGTACTTC.

This clone was picked up a small number of times. The genes are TRBV7-6 and TRBJ2-1; D might be TRBD1 (6 bases). Trimming stripped 5 bases from V and 10 bases from J, with 24 bases between. From germline, CDR1 is SGHVS and CDR2 FNYEAQ. The CDR3 has 16 amino acids. CDR3 sequence reads: CASSLHPQGGSGEQFF. The CDR3 bases are TGTGCCAGCAGCCTACACCCACAGGGCGGGTCTGGGGAGCAGTTCTTC. Supplemented by reference TRBV7-6 and TRBJ2-1, the full variable domain reads GAGVSQSPRYKVTKRGQDVALRCDPISGHVSLYWYRQALGQGPEFLTYFNYEAQQDKSGLPNDRFSAERPEGSISTLTIQRTEQRDSAMYRCASSLHPQGGSGEQFFGPGTRLTVL.

The genes are TRBV9 and TRBJ1-5; 9 nucleotides agree with TRBD1. The CDR3 spans 14 residues. Germline V gives CDR1 SGDLS, CDR2 YYNGEE. Trimming took 3 bases from V and 7 from J; bases not matched to a gene: 5. The CDR3 is CASSDTGGSQPQHF. As DNA, the CDR3 is TGTGCCAGCAGCGACACAGGGGGCAGCCAGCCCCAGCATTTT.

This clone was detected a few times. V usage is TRBV30 and J usage is TRBJ1-2, with D possibly matching TRBD1 (5 bases). The V end lost 0 bases, the J end lost 10 bases, and 12 bases lay between the germline ends. This CDR3 has 12 residues. The germline V gene has CDR1 GTSNPN and CDR2 SVGIG (reference sequence). CDR3 in DNA: TGTGCCTGGAGTGTACTGGGGCTATTCTACACCTTC. Residues: CAWSVLGLFYTF.

The chain is built from TRBV5-1 and TRBJ2-5; TRBD2 matches at 10 bases. Germline-derived CDR1 and CDR2 are SGHRS and YFSETQ. Trimming removed 2 bases from V and 4 bases from J; junction bases left unmatched: 20. The CDR3 extends over 20 amino acids. The CDR3 here is CASSFEWLGDGLAGGETQYF. DNA for the CDR3: TGCGCCAGCAGCTTCGAATGGTTAGGGGACGGATTAGCGGGGGGAGAGACCCAGTACTTC. Supplemented by reference TRBV5-1 and TRBJ2-5, the full variable domain reads KAGVTQTPRYLIKTRGQQVTLSCSPISGHRSVSWYQQTPGQGLQFLFEYFSETQRNKGNFPGRFSGRQFSNSRSEMNVSTLELGDSALYLCASSFEWLGDGLAGGETQYFGPGTRLLVL.

This rearrangement joins TRBV7-6 to TRBJ1-2; D is undetermined. Deletions cut 1 base from V and 4 bases from J, with 10 bases between. The CDR3 totals 14 residues. The germline V gene has CDR1 SGHVS and CDR2 FNYEAQ. The CDR3, as DNA: TGTGCCAGCAGCTTAGATGCAGGTCCCTATGGCTACACCTTC. This sequence encodes CASSLDAGPYGYTF.

The V gene is TRBV6-1, the J gene TRBJ2-5, with 7 bases lining up with TRBD1. The CDR3 contains 15 residues. Germline CDR1 MNHNS, CDR2 SASEGT. V dropped 6 bases and J dropped 2; count of bases not matched to a gene: 9. This chain's CDR3 is CASRPQGSRQETQYF. DNA of the CDR3: TGTGCCAGCAGACCACAGGGGTCACGACAAGAGACCCAGTACTTC.

J is TRBJ1-4 and V is TRBV2, with D unclear. Per the germline V gene, CDR1 is SNHLY and CDR2 is FYNNEI. The CDR3 extends over 13 amino acids. Trimming stripped 6 bases from V and 4 bases from J, with 9 bases between. The CDR3 spells CASRGGVNEKLFF. CDR3 sequence (DNA): TGTGCCAGCAGAGGCGGCGTTAATGAAAAACTGTTTTTT.

The V call is TRBV30, the J call TRBJ1-1; no clear D. Germline CDR1 reads GTSNPN; CDR2 reads SVGIG (reference sequence). The CDR3 is made up of 15 amino acids. The V gene lost 0 bases and the J gene lost 1 base, with 12 bases spanning the gap. CDR3 sequence: CAWSVLFWANTEAFF. In nucleotides, the CDR3 is TGTGCCTGGAGTGTACTGTTTTGGGCGAACACTGAAGCTTTCTTT.

This clone was detected a few times. The chain has TRBV2 and TRBJ1-4; the D gene is possibly TRBD1 (5 bases). V was shortened by 5 bases and J by 8 bases, with 15 bases between the two germline ends. This CDR3 has 14 amino acids. Germline V gene lookup returns CDR1 SNHLY and CDR2 FYNNEI. The DNA of the CDR3 is TGTGCCAGCAGTCCTGGGACGGCCCGGGAAAAACTGTTTTTT. This encodes CASSPGTAREKLFF.

The chain uses TRBV6-5 and TRBJ1-4, with D hard to call. The germline V gene has CDR1 MNHEY and CDR2 SVGAGI. CDR3 length: 15 amino acids. V was cut by 6 bases and J by 2 bases, with 13 bases left in between. The CDR3 nucleotides read TGTGCCAGCAGCCGGGATGGGCGGACTAATGAAAAACTGTTTTTT. This gives the protein CASSRDGRTNEKLFF.

This clone turned up a few times. The junction differs from germline at one of its ends, possibly a read error. The chain has TRBV3-1 (or the pseudogene TRBV3-2) and TRBJ1-3; D gene uncertain. The CDR3 loop spans 8 amino acids. Germline-derived CDR1 and CDR2 are LGHDT and YNNKEL (reference sequence). The CDR3 spells CASRFSTF. The CDR3 DNA reads as TGTGCCAGCAGGTTTAGTACTTTT.

This rearrangement joins TRBV5-1 to TRBJ2-7; 7 bases align to TRBD1. The CDR3 sequence is 14 residues long. Germline CDR1 and CDR2: SGHRS and YFSETQ. V shed 3 bases and J 1 base; nucleotides not matched to a gene: 4. CDR3 amino acids: CASSYNRGSYEQYF. The CDR3 DNA sequence: TGCGCCAGCAGCTACAACAGGGGATCCTACGAGCAGTACTTC.

V gene TRBV5-4 combines with J gene TRBJ1-2; D not certain. The germline CDR1 and CDR2 sequences are SGHNT and YYREEE (reference sequence). V was trimmed by 5 bases and J by 0 bases, leaving 5 bases between them. This CDR3 is 12 amino acids long. The CDR3 reads CASSTANYGYTF. The DNA of the CDR3 is TGTGCCAGCAGTACAGCTAACTATGGCTACACCTTC.

The chain has TRBV4-3 and TRBJ1-5; 8 nucleotides align to TRBD1. The V segment lost 1 base and the J segment 1 base; nucleotides outside the gene matches: 12. The CDR3 runs 19 residues. CDR1 and CDR2 from the germline V gene are LGHNA and YSLEER. CDR3 in amino acids: CASSQAHRTGISSNQPQHF. CDR3 coding DNA: TGCGCCAGCAGCCAAGCCCACCGGACAGGGATTTCGAGCAATCAGCCCCAGCATTTT.

This chain connects TRBV6-1 to TRBJ1-2; D uncertain. Trimming removed 2 bases at V and 5 bases at J, with 12 bases between. The CDR3 totals 14 residues. CDR1 is MNHNS and CDR2 is SASEGT in the germline V gene. The CDR3 bases are TGTGCCAGCAGTGAACCCCCAAATTCGTATGGCTACACCTTC. Its translation is CASSEPPNSYGYTF.

The J gene is TRBJ2-1, the V gene TRBV19; possibly TRBD2 for D (6 bases). Trimming took off 2 bases at V and 1 base at J, with 18 bases between the two ends. Germline V gives CDR1 LNHDA, CDR2 SQIVND (reference sequence). CDR3 length: 18 amino acids. In nucleotides, the CDR3 is TGTGCCAGTAGTATAACACCCGAGGCAGGGAGGTCCTACAATGAGCAGTTCTTC. Translating it yields CASSITPEAGRSYNEQFF. Using reference TRBV19 and TRBJ2-1 for the parts outside the CDR3, the full variable domain is DGGITQSPKYLFRKEGQNVTLSCEQNLNHDAMYWYRQDPGQGLRLIYYSQIVNDFQKGDIAEGYSVSREKKESFPLTVTSAQKNPTAFYLCASSITPEAGRSYNEQFFGPGTRLTVL.

V usage is TRBV5-1 and J usage is TRBJ2-5, with D possibly being TRBD1 (6 bases). Trimming cost V 2 bases and J 5 bases, with 19 bases left between them. This CDR3 comprises 16 residues. Germline V lookup: CDR1 SGHRS, CDR2 YFSETQ. In DNA, the CDR3 is TGCGCCAGCAGCTTAGGGGGAGATCCCGCCATTGAGACCCAGTACTTC. It codes for CASSLGGDPAIETQYF. The variable domain in full, with the rest retrieved from reference TRBV5-1 and TRBJ2-5, is KAGVTQTPRYLIKTRGQQVTLSCSPISGHRSVSWYQQTPGQGLQFLFEYFSETQRNKGNFPGRFSGRQFSNSRSEMNVSTLELGDSALYLCASSLGGDPAIETQYFGPGTRLLVL.

The DNA for the CDR3 is TGTGCCAGCAGTTTCAGGGTCTATGGCTACACCTTC. Protein: CASSFRVYGYTF. J is TRBJ1-2 and V is TRBV28; D perhaps matches TRBD1 (5 bases). CDR3 size: 12 residues. Germline CDR1 reads MDHEN; CDR2 reads SYDVKM. The V end was cut by 3 bases, the J end by 4 bases, with 6 bases between.

The chain recombines TRBV6-1 with TRBJ1-4; no definite D call. Germline lookup yields CDR1 MNHNS and CDR2 SASEGT. Trimming cost V 6 bases and J 5 bases, with 4 bases left between them. The CDR3 runs 11 residues. CDR3: CASRLNEKLFF. The CDR3 nucleotides are TGTGCCAGCAGGTTAAATGAAAAACTGTTTTTT.

For the CDR3, the DNA is TGTGCCAGCAGCTTAGAGGCAGTGCCCTTGAGCGTCAAAAACATTCAGTACTTC. This encodes CASSLEAVPLSVKNIQYF. The rearrangement joins TRBV7-2 to TRBJ2-4; D not resolved. Per germline, CDR1 SGHTA and CDR2 FQGNSA. There are 18 residues in the CDR3. V was trimmed by 1 base and J by 3 bases, leaving 19 bases between them.

This rearrangement joins TRBV5-4 to TRBJ1-2, with no clear D. Per the germline V gene, CDR1 is SGHNT and CDR2 is YYREEE (reference sequence). The CDR3 has 14 residues. Trimming took off 3 bases at V and 4 bases at J, with 13 bases between the two ends. The CDR3 sequence: CASSSDMTVYGYTF. The CDR3 DNA sequence: TGTGCCAGCAGCTCAGACATGACCGTCTATGGCTACACCTTC.

For the CDR3, the DNA is TGTGCCAGCAGTTTAAGCCAGGCAGGCTACGAGCAGTACTTC. Its translation is CASSLSQAGYEQYF. This chain connects TRBV28 to TRBJ2-7; D uncertain. From germline, CDR1 is MDHEN and CDR2 SYDVKM. CDR3 length: 14 residues. Trimming pared 2 bases from V and 3 bases from J, leaving 11 bases between.